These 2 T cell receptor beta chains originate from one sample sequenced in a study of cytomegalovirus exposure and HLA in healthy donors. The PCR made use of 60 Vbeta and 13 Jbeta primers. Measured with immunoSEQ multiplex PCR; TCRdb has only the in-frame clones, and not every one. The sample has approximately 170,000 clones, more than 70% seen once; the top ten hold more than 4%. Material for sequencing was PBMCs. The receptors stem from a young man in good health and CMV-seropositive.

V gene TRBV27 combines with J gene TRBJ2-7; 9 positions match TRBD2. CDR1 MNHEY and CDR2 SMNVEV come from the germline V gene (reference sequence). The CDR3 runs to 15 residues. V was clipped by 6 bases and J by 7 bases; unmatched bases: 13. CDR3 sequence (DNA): TGTGCCAGCAGCCCAGTTAGGCTAGCGGGAAAAGAGCAGTACTTC. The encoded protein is CASSPVRLAGKEQYF.

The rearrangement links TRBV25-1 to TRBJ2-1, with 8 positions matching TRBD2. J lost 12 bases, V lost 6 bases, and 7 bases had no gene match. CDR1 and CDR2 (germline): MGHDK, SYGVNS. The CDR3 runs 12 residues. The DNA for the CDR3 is TGTGCCAGCAGGACCACTAGCGGCGGGCAGTTCTTC. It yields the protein CASRTTSGGQFF.